This TCR beta chain is drawn from a study of beta chain features in type 1 diabetes. Whole-study results and caveats: TCRB CDR3 length was moderately but significantly reduced in all four CD4+ subsets of Type 1 diabetes patients. Fewer insertions but more deletions were seen at VDJ junctions in type 1 diabetes patients.

As every portion of the isolated RNA was reverse transcribed, the sequencing read expressed TCRB transcripts. Naive, central memory and regulatory T cell samples yielded around 3.5 million reads on average. The method was immunoSEQ multiplex PCR; TCRdb's version includes in-frame clones alone and lacks a portion of them. Of about 660,000 clones listed, over 12% are singletons. Sorted CD4+ subsets: naive, central memory, regulatory, stem cell-like memory (CD45RO/CCR7/CD25/CD127/CD95/CD27 panel). About this clone itself: Its specificity is not known.

This TCR was recovered from a man between 18 and 29 years old with type 1 diabetes. The sequenced sample was naive CD4+ T cells from blood.

The CDR3 DNA reads TGTGCCAGCAGCTTAGTGAGAACAGGGACCCTCTACGAGCAGTACTTC. Translation: CASSLVRTGTLYEQYF. V is TRBV7-9 and J is TRBJ2-7; possibly TRBD1 for D (6 bases). Germline V gives CDR1 SEHNR, CDR2 FQNEAQ (reference sequence). The CDR3 runs 16 residues. Trimming cost V 1 base and J 3 bases, with 16 bases left between them. Variable domain in full (rest from reference TRBV7-9 and TRBJ2-7): DTGVSQNPRHKITKRGQNVTFRCDPISEHNRLYWYRQTLGQGPEFLTYFQNEAQLEKSRLLSDRFSAERPKGSFSTLEIQRTEQGDSAMYLCASSLVRTGTLYEQYFGPGTRLTVT.